The clone carrying this T cell receptor beta chain was observed a handful of times. Its specificity is unknown. In the PCR, 60 Vbeta and 13 Jbeta primers were used. The protocol was immunoSEQ multiplex PCR, while the TCRdb copy is restricted to in-frame clones and leaves out a portion. The table lists some 52,000 clones, 73% of them singletons. These data come from a study of cytomegalovirus exposure and HLA in healthy donors. The V end lost 1 base, the J end lost 1 base, and 9 bases lay between the germline ends. Germline CDR1 LGHNA, CDR2 YSLEER. This CDR3 is 15 amino acids long. Study-wide points: TCR beta chain V- and J-gene trimming was linked, in a later analysis, to a missense variant in DCLRE1C.

Source material: PBMCs. The TCR originated in a man younger than 35 in good health and CMV-seronegative. The chain employs TRBV4-3 and TRBJ2-3; D ambiguous. Written as DNA, the CDR3 is TGCGCCAGCAGCCAAGGTCTGGGCGGCACAGATACGCAGTATTTT. The encoded protein is CASSQGLGGTDTQYF.